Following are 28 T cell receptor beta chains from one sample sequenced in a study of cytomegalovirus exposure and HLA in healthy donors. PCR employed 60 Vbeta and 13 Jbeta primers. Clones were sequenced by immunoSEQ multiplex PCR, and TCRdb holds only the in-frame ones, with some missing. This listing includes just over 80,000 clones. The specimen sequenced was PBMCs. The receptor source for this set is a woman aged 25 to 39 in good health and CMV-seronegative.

The CDR3 nucleotides are TGCAGCGTTGACAGGGATGAGCAGTTCTTC. Translating it yields CSVDRDEQFF. The chain employs TRBV29-1 and TRBJ2-1; a weak D match, TRBD1 (5 bases). Trimming stripped 3 bases from V and 8 bases from J, with 5 bases between. Germline lookup yields CDR1 SQVTM and CDR2 ANQGSEA. The CDR3 loop spans 10 amino acids.

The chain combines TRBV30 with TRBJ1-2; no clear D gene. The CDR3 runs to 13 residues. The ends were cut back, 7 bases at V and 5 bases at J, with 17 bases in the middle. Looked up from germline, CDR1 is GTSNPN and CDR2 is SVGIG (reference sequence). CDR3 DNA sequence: TGTGCCTCCCATCATATGCGTGATTATGGCTACACCTTC. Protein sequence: CASHHMRDYGYTF.

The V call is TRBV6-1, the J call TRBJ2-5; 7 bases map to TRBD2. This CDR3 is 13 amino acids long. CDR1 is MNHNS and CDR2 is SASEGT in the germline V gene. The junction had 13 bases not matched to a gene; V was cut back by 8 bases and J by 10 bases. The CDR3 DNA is TGTGCCAGCCGTGGGCTAGCGGAGGGGTACCAGTACTTC. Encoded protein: CASRGLAEGYQYF.

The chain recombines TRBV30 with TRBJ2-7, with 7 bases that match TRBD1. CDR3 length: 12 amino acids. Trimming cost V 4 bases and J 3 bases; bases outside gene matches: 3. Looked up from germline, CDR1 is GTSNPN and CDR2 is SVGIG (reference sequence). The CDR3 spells CAWKGADYEQYF. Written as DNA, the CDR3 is TGTGCCTGGAAGGGGGCAGACTACGAGCAGTACTTC.

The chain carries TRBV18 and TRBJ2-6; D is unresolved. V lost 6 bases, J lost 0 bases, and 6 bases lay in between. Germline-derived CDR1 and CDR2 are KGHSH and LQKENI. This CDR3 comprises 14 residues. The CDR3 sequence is CASSEASGANVLTF. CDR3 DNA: TGTGCCAGCTCCGAGGCCTCTGGGGCCAACGTCCTGACTTTC.

The CDR3 nucleotides are TGTGCCAGCAGTCTCTTCAGTGCAACTAATGAAAAACTGTTTTTT. Protein sequence: CASSLFSATNEKLFF. The genes are TRBV5-6 and TRBJ1-4, with D hard to call. Germline V lookup: CDR1 SGHDT, CDR2 YYEEEE. The germline V and J ends were trimmed by 5 bases and 0 bases, with 11 bases remaining between them. The CDR3 has 15 amino acids.

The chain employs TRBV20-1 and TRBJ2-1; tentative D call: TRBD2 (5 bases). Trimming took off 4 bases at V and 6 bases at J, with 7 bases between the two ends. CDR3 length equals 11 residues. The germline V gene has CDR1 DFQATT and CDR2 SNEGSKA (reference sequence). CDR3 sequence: CSATTSNEQFF. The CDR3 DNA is TGCAGTGCTACCACTAGCAATGAGCAGTTCTTC.

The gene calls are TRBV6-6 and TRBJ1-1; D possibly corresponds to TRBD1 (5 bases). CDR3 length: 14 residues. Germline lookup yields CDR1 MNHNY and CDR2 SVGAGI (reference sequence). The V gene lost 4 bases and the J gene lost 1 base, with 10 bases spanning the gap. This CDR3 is CASSSVGQNTEAFF. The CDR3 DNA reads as TGTGCCAGCAGTTCCGTGGGGCAGAACACTGAAGCTTTCTTT.

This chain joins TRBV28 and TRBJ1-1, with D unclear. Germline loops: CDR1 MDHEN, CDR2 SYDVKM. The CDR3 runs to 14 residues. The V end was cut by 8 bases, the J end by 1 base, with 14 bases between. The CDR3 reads CASSFLTGNTEAFF. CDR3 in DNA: TGTGCCAGCTCATTTTTGACGGGGAACACTGAAGCTTTCTTT.

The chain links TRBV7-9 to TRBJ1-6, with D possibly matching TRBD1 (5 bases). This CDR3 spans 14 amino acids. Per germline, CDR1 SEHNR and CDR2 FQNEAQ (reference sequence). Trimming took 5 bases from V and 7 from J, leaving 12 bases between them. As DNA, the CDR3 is TGTGCCAGCAGCCCCGACAGCGACAATTCACCCCTCCACTTT. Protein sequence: CASSPDSDNSPLHF.

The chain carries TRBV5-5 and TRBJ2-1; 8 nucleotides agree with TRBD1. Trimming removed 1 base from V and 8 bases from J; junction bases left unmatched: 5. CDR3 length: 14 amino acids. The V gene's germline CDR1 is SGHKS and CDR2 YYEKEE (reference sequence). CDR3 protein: CASSLQGARDEQFF. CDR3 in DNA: TGTGCCAGCAGCTTGCAGGGGGCCCGGGATGAGCAGTTCTTC.

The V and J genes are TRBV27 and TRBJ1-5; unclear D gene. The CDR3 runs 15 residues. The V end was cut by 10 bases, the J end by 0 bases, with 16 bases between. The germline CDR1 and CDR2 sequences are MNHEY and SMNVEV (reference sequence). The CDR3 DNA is TGTGCCACGGCGTGGTCGGCGGATAGCAATCAGCCCCAGCATTTT. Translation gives CATAWSADSNQPQHF.

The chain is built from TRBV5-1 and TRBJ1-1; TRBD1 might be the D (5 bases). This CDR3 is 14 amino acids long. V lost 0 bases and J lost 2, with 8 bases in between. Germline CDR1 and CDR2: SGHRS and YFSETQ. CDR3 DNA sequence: TGCGCCAGCAGCTTGGCAGGGTTCAACACTGAAGCTTTCTTT. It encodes CASSLAGFNTEAFF.

The CDR3 loop reads CASSDLRGDTEAFF. CDR3 nucleotides: TGTGCCAGTAGTGACCTCAGGGGGGACACTGAAGCTTTCTTT. The J gene is TRBJ1-1, the V gene TRBV19; 7 bases are shared with TRBD1. The V and J ends lost 5 bases and 3 bases, in that order; junction bases with no gene match: 6. The CDR3 runs to 14 residues. Germline V gene data show CDR1 as LNHDA and CDR2 as SQIVND (reference sequence).

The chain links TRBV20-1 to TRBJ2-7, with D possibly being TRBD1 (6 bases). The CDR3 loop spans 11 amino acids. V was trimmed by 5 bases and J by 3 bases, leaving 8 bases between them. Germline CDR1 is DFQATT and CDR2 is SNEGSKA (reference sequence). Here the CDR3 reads CSAEQGYEQYF. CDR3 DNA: TGCAGTGCTGAACAGGGCTACGAGCAGTACTTC.

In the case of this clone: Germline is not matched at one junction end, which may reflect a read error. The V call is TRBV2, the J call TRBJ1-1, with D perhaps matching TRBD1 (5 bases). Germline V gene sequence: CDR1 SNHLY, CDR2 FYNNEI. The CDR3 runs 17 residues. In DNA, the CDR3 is TGTGCCAGCAGTGCATGGGGGGTTGGGGAGACGGACACTGAAGATTTCTTT. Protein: CASSAWGVGETDTEDFF.

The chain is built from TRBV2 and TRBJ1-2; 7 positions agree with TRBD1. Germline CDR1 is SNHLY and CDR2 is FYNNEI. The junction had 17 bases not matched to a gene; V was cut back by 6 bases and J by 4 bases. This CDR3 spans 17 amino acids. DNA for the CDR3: TGTGCCAGCAGGGGCGTGACTGACAGGGACGTAATCTATGGCTACACCTTC. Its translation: CASRGVTDRDVIYGYTF.

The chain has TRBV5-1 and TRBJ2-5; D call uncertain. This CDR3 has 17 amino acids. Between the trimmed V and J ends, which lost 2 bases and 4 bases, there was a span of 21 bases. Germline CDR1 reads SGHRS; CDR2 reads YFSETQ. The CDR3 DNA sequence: TGCGCCAGCAGCTTTGAAGGCGACACCTCATTGGGAGAGACCCAGTACTTC. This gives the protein CASSFEGDTSLGETQYF. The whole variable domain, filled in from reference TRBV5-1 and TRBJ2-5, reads KAGVTQTPRYLIKTRGQQVTLSCSPISGHRSVSWYQQTPGQGLQFLFEYFSETQRNKGNFPGRFSGRQFSNSRSEMNVSTLELGDSALYLCASSFEGDTSLGETQYFGPGTRLLVL.

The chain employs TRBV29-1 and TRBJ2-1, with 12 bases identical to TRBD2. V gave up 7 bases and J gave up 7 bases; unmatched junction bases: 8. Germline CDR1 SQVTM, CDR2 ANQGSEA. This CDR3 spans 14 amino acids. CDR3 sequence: CSGASGRAGNEQFF. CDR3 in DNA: TGCAGCGGGGCTAGCGGGAGGGCCGGAAATGAGCAGTTCTTC.

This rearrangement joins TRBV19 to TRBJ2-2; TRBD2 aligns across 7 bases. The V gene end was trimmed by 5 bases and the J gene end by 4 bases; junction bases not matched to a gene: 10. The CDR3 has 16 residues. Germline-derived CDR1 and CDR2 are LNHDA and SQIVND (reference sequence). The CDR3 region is CASSPGEGRATGELFF. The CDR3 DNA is TGTGCCAGTAGTCCCGGGGAGGGGAGGGCCACCGGGGAGCTGTTTTTT.

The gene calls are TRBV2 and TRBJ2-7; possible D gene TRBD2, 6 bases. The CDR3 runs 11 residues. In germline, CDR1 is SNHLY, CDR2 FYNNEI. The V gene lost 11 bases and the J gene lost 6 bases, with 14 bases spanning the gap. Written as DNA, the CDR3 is TGTGCCTGTGGGCTCGGGGGCGAGCAGTACTTC. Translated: CACGLGGEQYF.

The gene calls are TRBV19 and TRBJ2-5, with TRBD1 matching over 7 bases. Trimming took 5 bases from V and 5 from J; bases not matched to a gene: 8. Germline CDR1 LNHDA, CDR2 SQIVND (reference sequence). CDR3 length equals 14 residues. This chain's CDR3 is CASSVRDSEETQYF. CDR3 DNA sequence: TGTGCCAGTAGTGTCCGGGACAGTGAGGAGACCCAGTACTTC.

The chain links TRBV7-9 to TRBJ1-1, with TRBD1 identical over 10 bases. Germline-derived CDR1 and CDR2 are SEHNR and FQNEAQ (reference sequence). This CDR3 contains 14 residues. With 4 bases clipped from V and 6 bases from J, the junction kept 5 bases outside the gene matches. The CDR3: CASSYRQGASEAFF. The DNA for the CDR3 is TGTGCCAGCAGCTATCGACAGGGGGCCTCTGAAGCTTTCTTT.

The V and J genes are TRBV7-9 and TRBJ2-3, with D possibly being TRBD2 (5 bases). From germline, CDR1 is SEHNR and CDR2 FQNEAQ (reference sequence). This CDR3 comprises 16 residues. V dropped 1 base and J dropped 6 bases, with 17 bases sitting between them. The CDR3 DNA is TGTGCCAGCAGCTTAGGAACAGCGGAGCTAAGGGATACGCAGTATTTT. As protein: CASSLGTAELRDTQYF.

The CDR3 DNA follows: TGTGCCAGCAGCGTAGCTCTTGGACTAGCGGGTGACACAGATACGCAGTATTTT. Encoded protein: CASSVALGLAGDTDTQYF. The V and J genes are TRBV9 and TRBJ2-3; 11 positions agree with TRBD2. Germline lookup yields CDR1 SGDLS and CDR2 YYNGEE. This CDR3 region has 18 residues. With V trimmed by 0 bases and J by 2 bases, 8 bases remained unmatched.

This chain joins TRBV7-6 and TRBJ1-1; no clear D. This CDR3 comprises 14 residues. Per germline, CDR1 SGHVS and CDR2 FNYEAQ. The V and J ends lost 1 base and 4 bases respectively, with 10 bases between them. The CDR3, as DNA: TGTGCCAGCAGCTTAGGGGCCGTGGGCACTGAAGCTTTCTTT. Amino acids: CASSLGAVGTEAFF.

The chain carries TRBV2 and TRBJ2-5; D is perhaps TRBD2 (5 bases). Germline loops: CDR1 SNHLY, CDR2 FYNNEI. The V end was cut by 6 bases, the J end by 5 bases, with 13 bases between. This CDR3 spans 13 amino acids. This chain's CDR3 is CASRPGKSETQYF. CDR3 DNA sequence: TGTGCCAGCAGACCCGGGAAGTCGGAGACCCAGTACTTC.

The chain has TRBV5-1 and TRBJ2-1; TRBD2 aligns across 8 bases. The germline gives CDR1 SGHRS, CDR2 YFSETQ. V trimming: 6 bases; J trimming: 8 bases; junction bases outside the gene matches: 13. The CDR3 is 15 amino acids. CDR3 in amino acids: CASIPGTSGGYEQFF. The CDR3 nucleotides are TGCGCCAGCATCCCAGGCACCAGCGGGGGCTATGAGCAGTTCTTC.